This TCR beta chain was sequenced during a study of blood T cell repertoires in COVID-19 (dated by TCRdb to the early 2020s). In terms of the full investigation: The collaborator samples originated in the United States, Italy and Spain and spanned the acute and convalescent phases of COVID-19. The prospective study material was composed of cDNA or gDNA derived from T cells, B-cell-depleted T cells, or PBMCs. Deeply sampled blood TCRbeta repertoires from subjects exposed to, actively infected with, or recovered from COVID-19 were included in the dataset. The repertoires were released in a freely available public database intended as a resource for research on the immune response to SARS-CoV-2. Samples came from the ongoing ImmuneRACE study (first 160 participants) plus 1,254 subjects from 6 global collaborators. Sample metadata almost always included a de-identified subject ID, COVID-19 status, age in years and sex. Where HLA class I and class II types were available, the types were taken from metadata supplied by the sample provider, not from assay-based typing. The paper as a whole reports these results and caveats: How much clinical and demographic metadata was included differed by source and by participant, and the metadata was provided uncurated.

Including cysteine and phenylalanine, the CDR3 has 13 amino acids. Solely the CDR3 DNA is kept, with 39 bases framed from the first base. The germline V gene encodes CDR1 MNHEY and CDR2 SMNVEV (reference sequence). V trim: 8 bases; J trim: 3 bases; unmatched bases: 4. A note on this clone: There is no known antigen for this receptor. No per-base quality is available; no much larger clone lies one base away.

Each collaborating institution followed its own protocols to collect whole blood in K2EDTA tubes. For TCRbeta analysis, collaborators shipped samples in one of three forms: frozen whole blood, isolated PBMCs, or DNA extracted from either of those sample types. The immunoSEQ Assay, a bias-controlled multiplex PCR, was used to amplify TCRbeta CDR3 regions from genomic DNA. The original pipeline was this. Within the assay, amplification of reference gene primers was used to estimate how many nucleated cells each sample contained. Sequence reads were collapsed and filtered to measure the absolute abundance of every unique TCRbeta CDR3 rearrangement. Productive Simpson clonality was computed per sample as the square root of Simpson's diversity index over productive rearrangements. TCRdb's version of the immuneACCESS table is confined to in-frame rearrangements and falls short of the full clone set. An unresolved V gene accounts for under half of the shortfall where checked; the remainder is of unknown origin. The V and J calls and the clone size are those of that table, but D and trimming were determined from the DNA. For this sample the table gives some 14,000 clones, of which over 80% were detected only once. Of the sample, roughly 32% is held by the ten largest clones.

The rearrangement combines TRBV27 with TRBJ2-3, with TRBD2 matching 8 junction bases. The sample consisted of peripheral blood. This clonotype was sampled from a man aged 50-59 years with active COVID-19. This receptor carries the CDR3 CASRLAPTDTQYF. The base sequence is TGTGCCAGCCGACTAGCGCCGACAGATACGCAGTATTTT.